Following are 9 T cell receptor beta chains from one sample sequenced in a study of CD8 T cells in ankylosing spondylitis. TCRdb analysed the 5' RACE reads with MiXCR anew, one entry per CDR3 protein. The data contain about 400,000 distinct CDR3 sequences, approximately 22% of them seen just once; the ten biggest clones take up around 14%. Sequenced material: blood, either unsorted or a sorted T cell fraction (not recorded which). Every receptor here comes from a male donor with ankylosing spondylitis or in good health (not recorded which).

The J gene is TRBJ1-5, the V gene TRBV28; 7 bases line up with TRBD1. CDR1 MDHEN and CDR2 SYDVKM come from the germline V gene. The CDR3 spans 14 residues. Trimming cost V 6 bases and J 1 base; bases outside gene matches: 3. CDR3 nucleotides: TGTGCCAGCAGACCACAGGGGAGCAATCAGCCCCAGCATTTT. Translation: CASRPQGSNQPQHF.

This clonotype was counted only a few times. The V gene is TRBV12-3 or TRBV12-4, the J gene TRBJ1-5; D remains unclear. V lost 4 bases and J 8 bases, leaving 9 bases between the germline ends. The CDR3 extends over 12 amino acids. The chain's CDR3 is CASSWAMEPQHF. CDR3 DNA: TGTGCCAGCAGTTGGGCGATGGAGCCCCAGCATTTT.

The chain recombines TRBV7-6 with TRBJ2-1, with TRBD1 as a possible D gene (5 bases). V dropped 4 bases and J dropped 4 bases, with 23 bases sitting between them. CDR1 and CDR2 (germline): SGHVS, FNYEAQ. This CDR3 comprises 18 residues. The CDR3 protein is CASSSPWQGVGMYNEQFF. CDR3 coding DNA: TGTGCCAGCAGCTCCCCTTGGCAGGGCGTGGGTATGTACAATGAGCAGTTCTTC.

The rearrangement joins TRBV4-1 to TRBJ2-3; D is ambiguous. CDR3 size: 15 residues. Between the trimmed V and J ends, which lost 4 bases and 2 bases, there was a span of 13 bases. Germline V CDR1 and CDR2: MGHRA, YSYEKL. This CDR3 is CASSPFSILTDTQYF. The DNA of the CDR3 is TGCGCCAGCAGCCCATTCAGTATTCTCACAGATACGCAGTATTTT.

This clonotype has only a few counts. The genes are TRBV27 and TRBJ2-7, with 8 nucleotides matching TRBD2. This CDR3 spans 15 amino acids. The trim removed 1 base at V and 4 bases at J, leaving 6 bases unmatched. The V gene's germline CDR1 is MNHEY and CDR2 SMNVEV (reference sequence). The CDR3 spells CASSLFGGGNYEQYF. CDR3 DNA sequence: TGTGCCAGCAGTTTATTTGGCGGGGGGAATTACGAGCAGTACTTC.

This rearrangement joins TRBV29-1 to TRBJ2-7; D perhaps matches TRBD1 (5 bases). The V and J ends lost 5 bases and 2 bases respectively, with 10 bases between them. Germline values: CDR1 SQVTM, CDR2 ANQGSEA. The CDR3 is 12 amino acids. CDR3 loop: CSVTTDAYEQYF. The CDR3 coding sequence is TGCAGCGTTACGACAGATGCCTACGAGCAGTACTTC.

CDR3 nucleotide sequence: TGTGCCAGCAGATGGGGGGAAATCAATGAGCAGTTCTTC. It translates to CASRWGEINEQFF. The chain is built from TRBV7-9 and TRBJ2-1, with D perhaps TRBD2 (6 bases). Germline loops: CDR1 SEHNR, CDR2 FQNEAQ (reference sequence). The V and J ends lost 6 bases and 6 bases respectively, with 12 bases between them. This CDR3 region has 13 residues.

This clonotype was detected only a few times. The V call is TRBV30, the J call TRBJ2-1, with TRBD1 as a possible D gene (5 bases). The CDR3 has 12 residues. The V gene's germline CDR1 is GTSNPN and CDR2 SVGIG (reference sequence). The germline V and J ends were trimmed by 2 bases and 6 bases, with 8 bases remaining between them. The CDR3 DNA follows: TGTGCCTGGAGTTTGACAGCCAATGAGCAGTTCTTC. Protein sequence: CAWSLTANEQFF.

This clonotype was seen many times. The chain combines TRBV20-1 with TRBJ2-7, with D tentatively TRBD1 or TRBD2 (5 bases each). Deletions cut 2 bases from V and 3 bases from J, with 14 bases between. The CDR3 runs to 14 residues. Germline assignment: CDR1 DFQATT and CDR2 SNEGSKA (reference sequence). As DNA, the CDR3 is TGCAGTGCTAGACTCGGTCGGGACCACTACGAGCAGTACTTC. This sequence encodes CSARLGRDHYEQYF.